This entry concerns a single TCR beta chain. The antigen it binds to is not known. No base quality values were provided; no much bigger clone lies one nucleotide off. Preparation of the library involved the immunoSEQ multiplex PCR assay. For the multiplex PCR, a mixture combining 60 forward primers for TCR Vbeta segments and 13 reverse primers for TCR Jbeta segments was used. The CDR3 region of rearranged TCR beta genes was amplified from genomic DNA by a multiplex PCR assay. The Illumina HiSeq System was used to sequence the amplified TCR beta libraries as 87-base-pair reads. In the original analysis: A later analysis tallied around 80 million unique TCR beta chains across the 550 to 850 repertoires, and around 12 million of those chains were shared by two or more donors. To remove PCR and sequencing errors, raw reads were error-corrected and collapsed into unique sequences using a nearest-neighbor algorithm that merged closely related sequences. V, D and J gene segments were assigned by aligning CDR3 sequences to IMGT reference sequences. For a sequence to be retained, a match of at least six nucleotides to both a V gene segment and a J gene segment was required. A rearrangement was called productive if the CDR3 had no stop codons and remained in frame with V and J, and every other rearrangement was called non-productive. CDR3 was defined by IMGT convention, running from the second conserved V-encoded cysteine to the conserved J-encoded phenylalanine. In an earlier analysis of around 640 of the donors, sequences lacking an unambiguous match to a single V gene segment were excluded. In an earlier analysis of around 600 of the donors, V segments were called functional above 56.7% productive rearrangements and were called segregating when the between-donor standard deviation exceeded 5%. A statistical classification framework was developed to diagnose cytomegalovirus status using the catalog of TCR beta chain sequences. A later analysis assigned V and J genes by comparing TCR nucleotide sequences with IMGT/GENE-DB human TR gene sequences. The TCRdist pipeline was used in a later analysis to assign CDR3 sequences and most-parsimonious VDJ recombination scenarios. A later analysis defined each TCR beta chain by its CDR3 amino acid sequence plus V-gene family, and excluded reads lacking a unique V-gene family. A later analysis removed 592 highly shared, low-generation-probability nucleotide sequences to deal with suspected cross-contamination and a sequencing artifact. A later analysis calculated a clonal expansion index for each public chain from normalized within-repertoire ranks of inferred template counts. In a later analysis, generation probabilities were computed with a VDJ recombination model fitted to out-of-frame rearrangements, and the resulting probabilities were checked against IGoR. In a later analysis, TCR-TCR, TCR-HLA and TCR-CMV co-occurrence was scored with hypergeometric tests, and a repertoire-size bias correction was applied to TCR pairs. To estimate false discovery rates, a later analysis permuted the HLA or CMV assignments 20 times. In a later analysis, co-occurring TCRs were grouped with DBSCAN, and TCRdist sequence similarity was added when clustering was performed within HLA-allele-positive subsets. For co-occurrence clustering, repertoires with fewer than 30,000 or more than 120,000 public chains were excluded, along with several repertoires with anomalous nucleotide sharing. This is the immuneACCESS table as TCRdb keeps it, with only in-frame sequences that have V and J called. A part of the clones is gone; compared with another copy, unresolved V genes explain less than half, and the rest is unexplained. V, J and clone size are taken as reported in that table, and D and trimming were inferred from the DNA itself. The sample yields about 160,000 clones; about 80% were counted once. Clones ranked in the top ten supply 4% to 5.5% of the sample.

This entry belongs to a study of cytomegalovirus exposure and HLA in healthy donors (TCRdb year 2017). In terms of the full investigation: An earlier analysis of 587 of the donors reported 276 Gb of sequence data and 100 million to 120 million unique TCR beta sequences obtained from about 180 million T cells. Approximately 310 gigabases of sequencing data and 75 million to 85 million unique TCR sequences made up an early release that covered over 550 HLA-typed donors. The genetic ancestry cluster associated with self-reported Caucasian donors included 65% to 90% of the 350 to 500 genotyped donors. The study was designed to test whether signatures of past pathogen exposure could be identified by cataloging public T cell receptors. The study profiled the T cell repertoires of 666 subjects by immunosequencing and related them to cytomegalovirus serostatus. In addition to the first cohort of 666 subjects, a separate validation cohort of 130 or so different subjects was used. High-throughput TCR immunosequencing, statistical association of individual TCRs with disease status, and machine learning were combined to predict cytomegalovirus infection status. To study patterns of TCR occurrence, a later analysis re-analyzed previously published TCR beta repertoires from 500 to 850 donors and added high-resolution HLA genotyping. Rather than drawing on any new phenotypic data, the later analysis identified candidate immune exposures from TCR beta sequences and the way those sequences occurred across donors. To decide whether each TCR beta V gene segment behaved as functional or pseudogenic, an earlier analysis of approximately 600 of the donors relied on high-throughput TCR beta sequencing. Donor age, sex, ethnicity and CMV serostatus were compiled together with the repertoire data. In a later genetic analysis, genome-wide SNP genotypes for about 55% of the roughly 670 donors were used, and that subset was treated as a discovery cohort. All discovery cohort repertoires had been generated on a single sequencing platform. Class I and class II HLA loci were covered by the typing at four-digit resolution. The number of typed donors differed by locus: about 620-640 for A, B, C, DRB1 and DQB1; 522 for DQA1; 606 for DPA1; and roughly 450 for DPB1. Four or five DR-DQ haplotypes were handled as single units for association and clustering because linkage in the cohort was strong. Among 300 to 500 genotyped donors of the cohort, an average of around 240,000 unique TCR beta nucleotide sequences was sequenced per donor, of which 15% to 20% were non-productive.

Overall results and qualifications from the work: The authors suggested that the approach could potentially be extended to other disease states and immunological phenotypes. Most TCR sequences were observed very rarely across donors, whereas some public TCRs were present in many individuals. A later genetic analysis reported fewer N-insertions in productive TCRs among donors in an Asian-associated ancestry cluster than the roughly 650-donor mean. Cytomegalovirus status was reported to be diagnosed by the classifier with high specificity and sensitivity in both the original and validation cohorts. Assigning TCR associations to individual alleles was difficult when HLA alleles, especially DR and DQ, strongly co-occurred. Specific HLA alleles were associated with more than 15,000 TCR beta sequences at a false discovery rate of 0.05 in a later analysis. A further reported finding was that TCR beta sequences accurately predicted the HLA-A and HLA-B alleles for most subjects in the first cohort. The cohort was sequenced for TCR beta chains only, and without alpha or paired-chain data the features that could be detected were limited. A group of highly shared sequence variants was considered likely to be a technical artifact of the sequencing pipeline. In vitro tests confirmed that a few of the cytomegalovirus-associated TCR beta chains recognize cytomegalovirus antigens. In an earlier analysis of more than 500 of the donors, most TCR beta V segments appeared in productive rearrangements about 87% or about 30% of the time, broadly matching IMGT annotations. A later analysis found that most CMV-associated TCR beta chains appeared HLA-restricted, with HLA associations seemingly driven largely by CMV exposure. Because HLA typing was missing for some donors at each locus, association tests included only the typed subset. According to a later analysis, TCR association rates differed among HLA loci, with DRB1 alleles showing the most associated TCRs and HLA-C alleles showing the fewest. The study listed 150 to 200 TCR beta chains as associated with cytomegalovirus. In a later genetic analysis, a missense DCLRE1C variant was associated with V-gene and J-gene trimming of TCR beta chains, and the association was replicated in an independent cohort. Fewer than 20 rarely observed V segments, including chromosome 9 orphons, were excluded from the earlier analysis of about 500 of the donors because counts were too low. Correlated functional status among segregating V segments might reflect linkage disequilibrium, but an unknown experimental factor could not be ruled out. Several of the top co-occurrence clusters appeared to be linked to parvovirus B19, influenza, CMV and Epstein-Barr virus, according to a later analysis. A later analysis found that HLA-associated TCR beta chains were more clonally expanded and had lower generation probabilities than equally common non-associated chains. The presence/absence analyses assumed that sequencing depth was roughly uniform across donors, and that assumption may not be true. CMV serostatus was the only immune exposure information available for the cohort.

The cohort consisted of 600 or so healthy bone marrow donors. Cohort members were all nominally healthy when sampled, although unrecorded immune exposures were likely present. The donor tested CMV seronegative and was one of the 352 seronegative cohort members. A peripheral blood sample was provided by each donor, and peripheral blood mononuclear cells were used for TCR beta sequencing. Genomic DNA was extracted from the blood cell samples with the Qiagen DNeasy Blood Extraction Kit. Material: PBMCs. The TCR comes from a man aged 25-40 years in good health and CMV-seronegative.

The CDR3 amino acid sequence is: CASSRGRVTTNEKLFF. The base sequence is TGTGCCAGCAGCCGAGGCAGGGTTACAACTAATGAAAAACTGTTTTTT. The chain is assembled from TRBV7-8 and TRBJ1-4; the D gene is perhaps TRBD1, from 5 matching bases. The junction carries 13 bases between V and J, which are trimmed by 5 bases and 0 bases respectively. CDR1 and CDR2, looked up from the germline V gene, are SGHVS and FQNEAQ. There are 16 amino acids in the CDR3, from cysteine to phenylalanine inclusive. The CDR3 DNA has 48 bases and is translated from base 1. The CDR3, completed at both ends by the reference TRBV7-8 and TRBJ1-4 genes, gives the full variable domain GAGVSQSPRYKVAKRGQDVALRCDPISGHVSLFWYQQALGQGPEFLTYFQNEAQLDKSGLPSDRFFAERPEGSVSTLKIQRTQQEDSAVYLCASSRGRVTTNEKLFFGSGTQLSVL.